One sample yielded the 4 T cell receptor beta chains listed below, sequenced in a study of long-term antiretroviral therapy in people with HIV. The run of the v3.0 immunoSEQ assay was at survey level. Assay: immunoSEQ multiplex PCR; the TCRdb copy retains only in-frame clones and omits some. The sample records under 20,000 clones, 77% being singletons. Sequenced here: unsorted PBMCs, sampled around 2.2 years before starting antiretroviral therapy. Receptor source: a man aged 25 to 45 with HIV.

This clone has a handful of counts. J is TRBJ1-1 and V is TRBV6-1; possibly TRBD1 for D (5 bases). Per the germline V gene, CDR1 is MNHNS and CDR2 is SASEGT. CDR3 size: 14 residues. V was clipped by 4 bases and J by 1 base, with 10 bases between them. The CDR3 bases are TGTGCCAGCAGTGCGCTGGGGCCGAACACTGAAGCTTTCTTT. This gives the protein CASSALGPNTEAFF.

This clone was seen a single time. This chain uses TRBV7-8 with TRBJ2-7; 10 nucleotides align to TRBD2. V was pared by 1 base and J by 7 bases, with 7 bases of the junction left unmatched. Per germline, CDR1 SGHVS and CDR2 FQNEAQ. CDR3 size: 15 residues. The CDR3 is CASSLEAGGPWEQYF. In nucleotides, the CDR3 is TGTGCCAGCAGCTTAGAAGCGGGGGGGCCTTGGGAGCAGTACTTC.

V and J are TRBV19 and TRBJ1-5, with D perhaps matching TRBD1 (6 bases). The CDR3 is 15 amino acids. Germline V lookup: CDR1 LNHDA, CDR2 SQIVND (reference sequence). The germline V and J ends were trimmed by 4 bases and 6 bases, with 16 bases remaining between them. Here the CDR3 DNA reads TGTGCCAGTAGTACCGCACTAACAGGGTTTCAGCCCCAGCATTTT. Protein product: CASSTALTGFQPQHF.

The chain is built from TRBV10-3 and TRBJ1-5, with a weak D call TRBD1 (6 bases). CDR3 size: 13 residues. Trimming took 6 bases from V and 5 from J, leaving 11 bases between them. CDR1 and CDR2 from the germline V gene are ENHRY and SYGVKD. The CDR3 DNA follows: TGTGCCATCAGAGACAGGAAAGATCAGCCCCAGCATTTT. Translating gives CAIRDRKDQPQHF.